In its sample, the clone carrying this T cell receptor beta chain was seen once. The antigen is unknown. Trimming removed 6 bases from V and 3 bases from J; junction bases left unmatched: 12. Germline V gives CDR1 LNHDA, CDR2 SQIVND (reference sequence). This CDR3 contains 18 residues. Sequenced by immunoSEQ multiplex PCR; TCRdb stores in-frame clones only, minus some. The sample yields about 94,000 clones, 94% seen once. This entry is derived from a study of siplizumab effects on memory and regulatory T cells. Study-level points and caveats: Major contributors to the alloresponse seemed to be naive T cells, which also appeared more diverse than memory cells.

The sequence was obtained from a human donor in good health. Sequenced: non-Treg CD4+ T cells sorted from blood. This chain connects TRBV19 to TRBJ2-6, with 9 bases that match TRBD1. The chain's CDR3 is CASRTTGTGFGGANVLTF. Here the CDR3 DNA reads TGTGCCAGTAGAACGACCGGGACAGGGTTTGGTGGGGCCAACGTCCTGACTTTC.